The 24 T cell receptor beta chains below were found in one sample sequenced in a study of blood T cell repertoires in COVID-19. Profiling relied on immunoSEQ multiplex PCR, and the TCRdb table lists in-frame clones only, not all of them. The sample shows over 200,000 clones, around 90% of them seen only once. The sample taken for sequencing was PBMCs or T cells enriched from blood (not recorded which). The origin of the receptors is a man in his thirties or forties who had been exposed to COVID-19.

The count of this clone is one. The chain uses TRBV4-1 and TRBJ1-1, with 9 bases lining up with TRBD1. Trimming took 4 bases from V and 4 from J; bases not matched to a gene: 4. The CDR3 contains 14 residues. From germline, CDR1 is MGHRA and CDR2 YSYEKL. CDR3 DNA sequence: TGCGCCAGCAGCCCCAGGGACAGGGCCACTGAAGCTTTCTTT. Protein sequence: CASSPRDRATEAFF.

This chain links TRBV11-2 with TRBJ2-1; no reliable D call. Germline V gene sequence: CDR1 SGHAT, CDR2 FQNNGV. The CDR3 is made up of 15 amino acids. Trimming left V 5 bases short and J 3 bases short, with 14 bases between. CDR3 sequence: CASSRQAGLYNEQFF. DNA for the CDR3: TGTGCCAGCAGCCGCCAGGCCGGTCTCTACAATGAGCAGTTCTTC. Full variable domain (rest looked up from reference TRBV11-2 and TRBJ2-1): EAGVAQSPRYKIIEKRQSVAFWCNPISGHATLYWYQQILGQGPKLLIQFQNNGVVDDSQLPKDRFSAERLKGVDSTLKIQPAKLEDSAVYLCASSRQAGLYNEQFFGPGTRLTVL.

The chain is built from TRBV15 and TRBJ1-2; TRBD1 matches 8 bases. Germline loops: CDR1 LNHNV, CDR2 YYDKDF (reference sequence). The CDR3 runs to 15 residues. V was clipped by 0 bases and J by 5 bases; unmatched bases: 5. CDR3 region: CATSRDLGQEYGYTF. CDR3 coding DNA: TGTGCCACCAGCAGAGACTTGGGACAGGAGTATGGCTACACCTTC.

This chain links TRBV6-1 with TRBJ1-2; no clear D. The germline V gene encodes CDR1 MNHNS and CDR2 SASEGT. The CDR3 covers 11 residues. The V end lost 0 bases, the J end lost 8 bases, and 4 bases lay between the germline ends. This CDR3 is CASSEARGYTF. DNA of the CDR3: TGTGCCAGCAGTGAAGCGCGGGGCTACACCTTC.

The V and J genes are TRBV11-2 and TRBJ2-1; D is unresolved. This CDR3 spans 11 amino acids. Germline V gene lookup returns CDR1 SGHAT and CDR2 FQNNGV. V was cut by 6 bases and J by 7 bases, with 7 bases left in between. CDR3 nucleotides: TGTGCCAGCAGTCGAGCTAATGAGCAGTTCTTC. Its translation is CASSRANEQFF.

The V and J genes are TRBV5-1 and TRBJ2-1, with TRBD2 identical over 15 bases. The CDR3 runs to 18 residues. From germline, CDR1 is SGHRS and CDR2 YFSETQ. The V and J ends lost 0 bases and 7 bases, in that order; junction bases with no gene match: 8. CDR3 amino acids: CASSLEGLAGGYRNEQFF. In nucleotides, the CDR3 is TGCGCCAGCAGCTTGGAGGGACTAGCGGGGGGTTATCGTAATGAGCAGTTCTTC.

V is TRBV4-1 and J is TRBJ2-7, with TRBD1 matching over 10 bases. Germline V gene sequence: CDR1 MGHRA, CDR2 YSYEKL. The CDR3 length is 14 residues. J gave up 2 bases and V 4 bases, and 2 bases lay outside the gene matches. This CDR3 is CASSPGQGAYEQYF. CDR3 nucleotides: TGCGCCAGCAGCCCAGGACAGGGGGCCTACGAGCAGTACTTC.

The CDR3 region is CASTRREGGKLFF. CDR3 DNA: TGTGCCAGCACGAGGAGGGAGGGTGGAAAACTGTTTTTT. V and J are TRBV12-3 or TRBV12-4 and TRBJ1-4; no clear D. The CDR3 runs 13 residues. The V end was cut by 7 bases, the J end by 10 bases, with 16 bases between.

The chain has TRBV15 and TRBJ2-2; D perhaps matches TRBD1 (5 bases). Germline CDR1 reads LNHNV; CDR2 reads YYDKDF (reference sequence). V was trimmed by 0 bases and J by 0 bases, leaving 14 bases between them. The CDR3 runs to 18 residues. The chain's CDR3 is CATSRDGRTLANTGELFF. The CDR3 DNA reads TGTGCCACCAGCAGAGATGGTCGGACACTCGCGAACACCGGGGAGCTGTTTTTT.

The CDR3 loop is CASTLGLAARRETQYF. Written as DNA, the CDR3 is TGTGCCAGCACCCTGGGACTAGCGGCCCGTAGAGAGACCCAGTACTTC. The rearrangement uses TRBV7-9 and TRBJ2-5; 11 nucleotides align to TRBD2. CDR3 length: 16 amino acids. The J segment lost 4 bases and the V segment lost 7 bases, leaving 11 bases of the junction unmatched. Germline V gene lookup returns CDR1 SEHNR and CDR2 FQNEAQ (reference sequence).

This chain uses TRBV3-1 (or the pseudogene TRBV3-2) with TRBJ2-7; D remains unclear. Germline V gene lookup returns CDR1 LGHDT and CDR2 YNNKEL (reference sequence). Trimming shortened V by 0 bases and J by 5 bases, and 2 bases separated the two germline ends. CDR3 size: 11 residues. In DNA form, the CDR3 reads TGTGCCAGCAGCCAAGATAACGAGCAGTACTTC. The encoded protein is CASSQDNEQYF.

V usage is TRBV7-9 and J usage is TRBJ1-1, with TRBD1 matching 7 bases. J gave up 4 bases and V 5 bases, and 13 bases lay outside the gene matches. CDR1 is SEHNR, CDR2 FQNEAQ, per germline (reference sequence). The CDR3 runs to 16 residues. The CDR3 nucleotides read TGTGCCAGCAGCCCTTCTGGAGCCCGGGACAGCACTGAAGCTTTCTTT. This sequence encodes CASSPSGARDSTEAFF.

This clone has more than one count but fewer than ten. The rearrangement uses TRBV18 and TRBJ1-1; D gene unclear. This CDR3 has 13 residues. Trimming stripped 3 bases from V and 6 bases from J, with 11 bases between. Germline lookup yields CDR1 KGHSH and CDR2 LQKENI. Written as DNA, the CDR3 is TGTGCCAGCTCACCGCAGAGTGAGGCTGAAGCTTTCTTT. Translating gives CASSPQSEAEAFF.

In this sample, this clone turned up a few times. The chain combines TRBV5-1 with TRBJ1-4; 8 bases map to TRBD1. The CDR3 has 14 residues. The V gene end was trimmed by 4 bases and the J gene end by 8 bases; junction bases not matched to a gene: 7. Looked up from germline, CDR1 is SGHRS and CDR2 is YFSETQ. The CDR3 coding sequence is TGCGCCAGCAGCACGGACAGGGCTCAAGAAAAACTGTTTTTT. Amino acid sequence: CASSTDRAQEKLFF.

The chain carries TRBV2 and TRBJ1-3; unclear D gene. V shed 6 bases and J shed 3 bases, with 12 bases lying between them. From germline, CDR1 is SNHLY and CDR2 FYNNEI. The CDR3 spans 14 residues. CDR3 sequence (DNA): TGTGCCAGCAGCCTCGGGAGGCATGGAAACACCATATATTTT. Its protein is CASSLGRHGNTIYF.

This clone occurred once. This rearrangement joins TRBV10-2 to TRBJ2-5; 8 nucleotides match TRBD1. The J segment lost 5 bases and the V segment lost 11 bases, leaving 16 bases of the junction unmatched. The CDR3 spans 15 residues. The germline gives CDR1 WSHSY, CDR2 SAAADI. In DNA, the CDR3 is TGCGCCGCCAATCGAGTCGACAGGGGTGACGAGACCCAGTACTTC. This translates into CAANRVDRGDETQYF.

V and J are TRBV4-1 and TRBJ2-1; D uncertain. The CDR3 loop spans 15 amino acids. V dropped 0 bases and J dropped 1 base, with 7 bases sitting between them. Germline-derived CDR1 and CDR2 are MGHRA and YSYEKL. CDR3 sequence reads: CASSQELESYNEQFF. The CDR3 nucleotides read TGCGCCAGCAGCCAAGAGCTAGAGTCCTACAATGAGCAGTTCTTC.

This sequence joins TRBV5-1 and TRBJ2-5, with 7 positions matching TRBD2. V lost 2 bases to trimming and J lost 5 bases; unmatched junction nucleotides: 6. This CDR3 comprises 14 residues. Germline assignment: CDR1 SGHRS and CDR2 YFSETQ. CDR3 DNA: TGCGCCAGCAGCTTAACAGCGGGAAGGGAGACCCAGTACTTC. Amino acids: CASSLTAGRETQYF.

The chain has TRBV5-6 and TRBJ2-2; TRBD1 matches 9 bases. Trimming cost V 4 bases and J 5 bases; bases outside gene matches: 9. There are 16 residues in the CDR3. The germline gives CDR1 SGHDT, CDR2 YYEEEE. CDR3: CASSIPGQGGTGELFF. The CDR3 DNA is TGTGCCAGCAGCATCCCGGGACAGGGCGGGACCGGGGAGCTGTTTTTT.

The CDR3 here is CASSVTGNQPQHF. As DNA, the CDR3 is TGTGCCAGCAGCGTGACAGGGAATCAGCCCCAGCATTTT. The chain joins TRBV9 to TRBJ1-5; 7 bases are a match to TRBD1. Germline V gives CDR1 SGDLS, CDR2 YYNGEE. The CDR3 has 13 residues. V trimming: 2 bases; J trimming: 4 bases; junction bases outside the gene matches: 0.

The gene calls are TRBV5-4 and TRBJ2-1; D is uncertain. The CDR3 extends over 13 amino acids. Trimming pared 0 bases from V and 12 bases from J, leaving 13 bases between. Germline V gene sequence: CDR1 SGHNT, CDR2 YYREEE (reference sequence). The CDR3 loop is CASSLDPDNRQFF. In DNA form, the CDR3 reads TGTGCCAGCAGCTTGGACCCAGATAATCGGCAGTTCTTC. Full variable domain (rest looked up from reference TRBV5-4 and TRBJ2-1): ETGVTQSPTHLIKTRGQQVTLRCSSQSGHNTVSWYQQALGQGPQFIFQYYREEENGRGNFPPRFSGLQFPNYSSELNVNALELDDSALYLCASSLDPDNRQFFGPGTRLTVL.

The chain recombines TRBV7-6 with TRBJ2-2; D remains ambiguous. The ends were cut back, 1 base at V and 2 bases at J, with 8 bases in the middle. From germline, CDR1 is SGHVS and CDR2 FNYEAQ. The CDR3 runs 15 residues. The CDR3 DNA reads TGTGCCAGCAGCTTAGTAGTGATTAACACCGGGGAGCTGTTTTTT. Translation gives CASSLVVINTGELFF.

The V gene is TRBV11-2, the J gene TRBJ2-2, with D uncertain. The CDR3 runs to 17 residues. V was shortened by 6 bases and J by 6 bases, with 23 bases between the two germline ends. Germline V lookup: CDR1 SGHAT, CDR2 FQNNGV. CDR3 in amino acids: CASRQTRQSYGAGELFF. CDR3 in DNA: TGTGCCAGCAGACAGACCCGTCAGTCTTACGGCGCCGGGGAGCTGTTTTTT. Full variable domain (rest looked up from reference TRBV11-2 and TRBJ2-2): EAGVAQSPRYKIIEKRQSVAFWCNPISGHATLYWYQQILGQGPKLLIQFQNNGVVDDSQLPKDRFSAERLKGVDSTLKIQPAKLEDSAVYLCASRQTRQSYGAGELFFGEGSRLTVL.

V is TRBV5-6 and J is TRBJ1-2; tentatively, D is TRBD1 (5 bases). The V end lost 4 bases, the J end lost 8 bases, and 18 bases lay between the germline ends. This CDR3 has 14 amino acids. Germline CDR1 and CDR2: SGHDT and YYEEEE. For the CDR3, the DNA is TGTGCCAGCAGCCGTAGATCAGGGATGGAAGGCTACACCTTC. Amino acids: CASSRRSGMEGYTF.